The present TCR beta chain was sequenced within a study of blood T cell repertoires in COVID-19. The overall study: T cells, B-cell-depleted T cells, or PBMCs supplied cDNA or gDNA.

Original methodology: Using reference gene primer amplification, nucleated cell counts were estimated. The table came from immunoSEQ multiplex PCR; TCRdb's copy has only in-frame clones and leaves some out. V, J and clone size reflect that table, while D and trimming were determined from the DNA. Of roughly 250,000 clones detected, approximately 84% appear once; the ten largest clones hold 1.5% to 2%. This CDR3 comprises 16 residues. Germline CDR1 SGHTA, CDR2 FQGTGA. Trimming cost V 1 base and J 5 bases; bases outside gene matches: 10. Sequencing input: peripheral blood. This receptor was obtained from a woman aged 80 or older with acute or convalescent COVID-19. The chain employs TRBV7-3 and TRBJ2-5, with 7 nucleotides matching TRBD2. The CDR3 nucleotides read TGTGCCAGCAGCTTAAACCCGGCGGGAGTCCGGGAGACCCAGTACTTC. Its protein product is CASSLNPAGVRETQYF.